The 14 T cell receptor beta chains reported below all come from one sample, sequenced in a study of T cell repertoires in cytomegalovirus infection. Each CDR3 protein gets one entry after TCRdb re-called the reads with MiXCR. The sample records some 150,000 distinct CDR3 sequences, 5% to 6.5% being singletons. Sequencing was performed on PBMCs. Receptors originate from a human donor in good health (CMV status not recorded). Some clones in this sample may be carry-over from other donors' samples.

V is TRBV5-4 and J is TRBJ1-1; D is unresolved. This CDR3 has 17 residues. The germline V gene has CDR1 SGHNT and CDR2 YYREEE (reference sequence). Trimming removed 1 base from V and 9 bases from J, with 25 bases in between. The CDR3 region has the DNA TGTGCCAGCAGCTTGCGTCGAGGGTGGGATTCGGGGAGTAAAGCTTTCTTT. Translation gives CASSLRRGWDSGSKAFF. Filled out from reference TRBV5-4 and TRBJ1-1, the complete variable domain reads ETGVTQSPTHLIKTRGQQVTLRCSSQSGHNTVSWYQQALGQGPQFIFQYYREEENGRGNFPPRFSGLQFPNYSSELNVNALELDDSALYLCASSLRRGWDSGSKAFFGQGTRLTVV.

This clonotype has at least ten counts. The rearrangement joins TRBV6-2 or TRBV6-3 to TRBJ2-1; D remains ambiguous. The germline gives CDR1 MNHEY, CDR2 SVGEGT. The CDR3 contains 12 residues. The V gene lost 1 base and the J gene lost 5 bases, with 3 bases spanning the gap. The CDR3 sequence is CASSYFDNEQFF. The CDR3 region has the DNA TGTGCCAGCAGTTACTTCGACAATGAGCAGTTCTTC.

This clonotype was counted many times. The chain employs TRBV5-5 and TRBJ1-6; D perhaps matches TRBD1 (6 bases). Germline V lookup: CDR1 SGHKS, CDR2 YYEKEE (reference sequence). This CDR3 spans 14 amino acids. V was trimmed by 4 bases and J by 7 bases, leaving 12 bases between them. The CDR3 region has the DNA TGTGCCAGCAGCCTCGGACAGAGCAATTCACCCCTCCACTTT. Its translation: CASSLGQSNSPLHF.

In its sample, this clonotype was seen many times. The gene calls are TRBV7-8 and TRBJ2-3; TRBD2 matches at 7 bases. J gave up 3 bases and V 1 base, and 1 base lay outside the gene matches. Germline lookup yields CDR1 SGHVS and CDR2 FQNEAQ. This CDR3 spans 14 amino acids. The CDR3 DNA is TGTGCCAGCAGCTTAGTTAGCGGGACAGATACGCAGTATTTT. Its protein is CASSLVSGTDTQYF. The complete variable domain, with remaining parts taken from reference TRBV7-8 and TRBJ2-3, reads GAGVSQSPRYKVAKRGQDVALRCDPISGHVSLFWYQQALGQGPEFLTYFQNEAQLDKSGLPSDRFFAERPEGSVSTLKIQRTQQEDSAVYLCASSLVSGTDTQYFGPGTRLTVL.

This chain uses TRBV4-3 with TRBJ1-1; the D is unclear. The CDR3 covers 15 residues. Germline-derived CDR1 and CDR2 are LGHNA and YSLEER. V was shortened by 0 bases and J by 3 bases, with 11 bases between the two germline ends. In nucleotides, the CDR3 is TGCGCCAGCAGCCAAGAAGCGGATGGAGACACTGAAGCTTTCTTT. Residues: CASSQEADGDTEAFF.

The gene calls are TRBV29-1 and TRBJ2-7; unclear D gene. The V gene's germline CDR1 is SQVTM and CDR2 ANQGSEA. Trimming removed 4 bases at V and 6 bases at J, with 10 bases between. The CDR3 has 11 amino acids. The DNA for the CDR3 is TGCAGCGTTGTGTCCTGGGCCGAGCAGTACTTC. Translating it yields CSVVSWAEQYF.

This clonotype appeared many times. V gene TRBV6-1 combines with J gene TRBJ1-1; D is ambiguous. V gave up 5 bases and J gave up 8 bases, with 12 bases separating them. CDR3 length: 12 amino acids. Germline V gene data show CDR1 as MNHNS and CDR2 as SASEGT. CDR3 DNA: TGTGCCAGCAGTTACGTGGGCAGAGAAGCTTTCTTT. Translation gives CASSYVGREAFF.

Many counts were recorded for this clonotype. CDR3 DNA sequence: TGCAGCGTTGCGAGGAACACTGAAGCTTTCTTT. Its translation: CSVARNTEAFF. The J gene is TRBJ1-1, the V gene TRBV29-1; D uncertain. Germline V lookup: CDR1 SQVTM, CDR2 ANQGSEA. Trimming took off 4 bases at V and 1 base at J, with 4 bases between the two ends. This CDR3 spans 11 amino acids.

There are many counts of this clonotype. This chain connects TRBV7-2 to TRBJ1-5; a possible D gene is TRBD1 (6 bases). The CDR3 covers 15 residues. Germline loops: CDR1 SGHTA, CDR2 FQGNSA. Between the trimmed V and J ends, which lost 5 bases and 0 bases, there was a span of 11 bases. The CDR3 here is CASSPYRDSNQPQHF. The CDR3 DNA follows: TGTGCCAGCAGCCCGTACAGGGATAGCAATCAGCCCCAGCATTTT.

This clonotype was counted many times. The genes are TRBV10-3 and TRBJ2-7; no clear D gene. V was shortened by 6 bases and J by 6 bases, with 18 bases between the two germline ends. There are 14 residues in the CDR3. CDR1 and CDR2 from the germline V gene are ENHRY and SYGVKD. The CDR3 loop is CAISLGNRGTEQYF. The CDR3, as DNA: TGTGCCATCAGCCTAGGAAACAGAGGCACCGAGCAGTACTTC.

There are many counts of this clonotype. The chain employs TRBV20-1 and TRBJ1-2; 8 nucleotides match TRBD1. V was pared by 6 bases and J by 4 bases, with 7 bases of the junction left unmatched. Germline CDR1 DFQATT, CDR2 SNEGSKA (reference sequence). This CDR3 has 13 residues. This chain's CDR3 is CSARGDRGYGYTF. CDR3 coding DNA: TGCAGTGCGAGGGGAGACAGGGGCTATGGCTACACCTTC.

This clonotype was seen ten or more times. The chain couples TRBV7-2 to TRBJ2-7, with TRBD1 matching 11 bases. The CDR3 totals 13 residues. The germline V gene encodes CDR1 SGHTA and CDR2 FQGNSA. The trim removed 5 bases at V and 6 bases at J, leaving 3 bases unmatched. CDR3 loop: CASSRTGGAEQYF. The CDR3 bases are TGTGCCAGCAGCCGGACAGGGGGCGCCGAGCAGTACTTC.

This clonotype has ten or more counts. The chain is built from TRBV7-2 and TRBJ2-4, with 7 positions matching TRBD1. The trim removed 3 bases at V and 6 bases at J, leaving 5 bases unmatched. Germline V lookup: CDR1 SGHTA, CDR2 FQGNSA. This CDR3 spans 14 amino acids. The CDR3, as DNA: TGTGCCAGCAGCTTCCGTCGGGACAGAAACATTCAGTACTTC. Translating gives CASSFRRDRNIQYF.

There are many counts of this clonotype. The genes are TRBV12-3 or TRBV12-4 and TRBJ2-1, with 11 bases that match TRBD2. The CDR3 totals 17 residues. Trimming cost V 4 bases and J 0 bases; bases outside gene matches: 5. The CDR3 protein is CASSSRLAGSSYNEQFF. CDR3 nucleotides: TGTGCCAGCAGTTCCCGACTAGCGGGAAGCTCCTACAATGAGCAGTTCTTC.